The T cell receptor beta chain described here comes from a study of CXCR3-negative and CXCR3-positive naive CD8 T cells. Study background: Roughly 135 million TRB reads were obtained overall (about 1.5 +/- 0.3 million per library).

Germline CDR1 MDHEN, CDR2 SYDVKM. The CDR3 runs 11 residues. Through 5' RACE with UMI labels, the TRB cDNA libraries were prepared. TCRdb reprocessed the 5' RACE reads, keeping one entry per CDR3 protein, no DNA. The sample table includes about 40,000 distinct CDR3 sequences. Comments on this clonotype: Its antigen is currently unknown.

Study outcomes and limitations: Memory CD8+ cells showed much lower diversity, while both naive subsets displayed comparably high diversity. Comparison of naive CXCR3-negative and CXCR3-positive cells revealed similar TRBV-TRBJ usage, while memory cells differed.

The sequencing input was memory CD8+ T cells from blood. The rearrangement uses TRBV28 and TRBJ2-3; without DNA, the TCRdb call of TRBD2 cannot be checked. The sequence derives from a human donor in good health. Some clones in this sample may be carry-over from other donors' samples. This CDR3 is CASIWAETQYF.